This entry describes one T cell receptor beta chain. Antigen specificity is unknown. These data are taken from a study of regulatory T cells in long-lasting Graves disease. Sample time point: newly diagnosed GD, antithyroid drugs for less than 3 months. Scientists built the TCR library using RNA that was extracted from PBMCs. Trimming removed 2 bases from V and 2 bases from J, with 28 bases in between. The CDR3 consists of 21 residues. Per germline, CDR1 LNHDA and CDR2 SQIVND (reference sequence). Construction of the TCR beta libraries employed iRepertoire HTBI primers in conjunction with Arm-PCR of CDR3 regions. One entry per CDR3 protein results from TCRdb running MiXCR on the multiplex PCR reads. The sample consists of roughly 420,000 distinct CDR3 sequences, less than 15% of them appearing once. The study's findings and limits: For persistent Graves' patients, TCR diversity was lower than for newly diagnosed ones.

These data were also filed under a second study, of T cells in Graves' hyperthyroidism and ophthalmopathy.

The receptor was derived from a woman between 45 and 65 years old with Graves disease. The chain has TRBV19 and TRBJ1-5; D may be TRBD1 (5 bases). The sample in question was peripheral blood mononuclear cells (PBMCs), obtained at new diagnosis, from a patient treated with antithyroid drugs. As DNA, the CDR3 is TGTGCCAGTAGTATATTCGGCCCCACAGGACGCCGTTTGGACCGCAATCAGCCCCAGCATTTT. Translating it yields CASSIFGPTGRRLDRNQPQHF.